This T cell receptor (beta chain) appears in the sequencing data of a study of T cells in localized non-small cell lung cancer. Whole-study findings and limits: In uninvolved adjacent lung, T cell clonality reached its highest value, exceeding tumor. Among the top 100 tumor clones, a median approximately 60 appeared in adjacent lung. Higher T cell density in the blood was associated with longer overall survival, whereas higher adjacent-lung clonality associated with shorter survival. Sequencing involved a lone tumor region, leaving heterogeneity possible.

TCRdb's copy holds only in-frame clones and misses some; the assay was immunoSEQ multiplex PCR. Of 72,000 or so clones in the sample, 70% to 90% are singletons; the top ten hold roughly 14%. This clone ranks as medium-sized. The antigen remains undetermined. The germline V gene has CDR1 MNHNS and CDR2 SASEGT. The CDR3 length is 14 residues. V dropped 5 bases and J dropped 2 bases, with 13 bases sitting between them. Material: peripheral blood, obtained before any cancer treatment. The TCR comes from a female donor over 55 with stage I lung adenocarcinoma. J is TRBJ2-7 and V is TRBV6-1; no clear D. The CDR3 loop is CASSKGTAAYEQYF. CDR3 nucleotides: TGTGCCAGCAGTAAGGGAACAGCAGCCTACGAGCAGTACTTC.